Below, one TCR beta chain is given with its context. The data originate from a study of T cell changes during pregnancy in multiple sclerosis. This CDR3 region has 11 residues. From germline, CDR1 is SGHDN and CDR2 FVKESK. The ends were cut back, 3 bases at V and 8 bases at J, with 5 bases in the middle. Assay: immunoSEQ multiplex PCR; the TCRdb copy retains only in-frame clones and omits some. Of around 40,000 clones detected, 90% appear once; the ten largest clones hold 0.45% to 0.55%. Sequenced material: CD4+ T cells from peripheral blood mononuclear cells, taken in the first trimester of pregnancy. The chain carries TRBV14 and TRBJ1-3; no firm D call. The sequence was obtained from a female donor in good health, enrolled as a control in a pregnancy study. The chain's CDR3 is CASSQADTIYF. Here the CDR3 DNA reads TGTGCCAGCAGCCAGGCGGACACCATATATTTT.